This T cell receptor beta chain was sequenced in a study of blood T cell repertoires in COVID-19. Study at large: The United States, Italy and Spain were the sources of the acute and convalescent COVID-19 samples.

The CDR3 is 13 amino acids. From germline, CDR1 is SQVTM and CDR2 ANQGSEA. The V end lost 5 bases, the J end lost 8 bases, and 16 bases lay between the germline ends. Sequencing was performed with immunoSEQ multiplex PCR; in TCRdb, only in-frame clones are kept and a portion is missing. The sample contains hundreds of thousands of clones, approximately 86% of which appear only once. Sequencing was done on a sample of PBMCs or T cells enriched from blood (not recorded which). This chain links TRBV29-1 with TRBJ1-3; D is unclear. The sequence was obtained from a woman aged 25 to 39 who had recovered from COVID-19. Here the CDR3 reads CSVRTAEEYTIYF. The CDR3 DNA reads TGCAGCGTTAGGACCGCGGAGGAGTACACCATATATTTT.